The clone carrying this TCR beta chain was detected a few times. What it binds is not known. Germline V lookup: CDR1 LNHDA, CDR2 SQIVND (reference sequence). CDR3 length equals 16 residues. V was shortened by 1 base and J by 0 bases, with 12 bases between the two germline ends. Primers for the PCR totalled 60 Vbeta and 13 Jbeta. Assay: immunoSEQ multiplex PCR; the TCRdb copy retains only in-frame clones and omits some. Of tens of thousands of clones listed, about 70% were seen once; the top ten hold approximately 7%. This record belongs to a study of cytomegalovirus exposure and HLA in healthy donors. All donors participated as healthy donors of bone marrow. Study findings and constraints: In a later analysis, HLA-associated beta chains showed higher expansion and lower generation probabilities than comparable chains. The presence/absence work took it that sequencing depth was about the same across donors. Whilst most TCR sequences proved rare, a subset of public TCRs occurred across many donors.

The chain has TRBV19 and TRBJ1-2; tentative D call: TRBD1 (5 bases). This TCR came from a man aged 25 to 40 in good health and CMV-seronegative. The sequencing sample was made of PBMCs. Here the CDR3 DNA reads TGTGCCAGTAGTATAGTCCCAGGGTCGCCTAACTATGGCTACACCTTC. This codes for CASSIVPGSPNYGYTF.